The present TCR beta chain was sequenced within a study of cytomegalovirus exposure and HLA in healthy donors. Notes on the study in general: Later analysis reportedly placed an Asian-associated ancestry cluster below the roughly 630-donor mean in N-insertions.

Both 60 Vbeta primers and 13 Jbeta primers went into the PCR. The repertoire was sequenced with immunoSEQ multiplex PCR; TCRdb's copy has only in-frame clones and lacks some. This table has about 160,000 clones, approximately 72% appearing once. A word on this clone: Its target is unknown.

CDR3 length equals 15 residues. Trimming pared 8 bases from V and 9 bases from J, leaving 20 bases between. Germline loops: CDR1 MNHNS, CDR2 SASEGT. The genes are TRBV6-1 and TRBJ1-6; perhaps TRBD1 as D (6 bases). This sequence originates from a female donor in good health and CMV-seronegative. The specimen was PBMCs. The CDR3 reads CASGSEGQGSSPLHF. The CDR3 coding sequence is TGTGCCAGCGGGTCAGAGGGGCAGGGGAGTTCACCCCTCCACTTT.